These 23 T cell receptor beta chains were all obtained from the same sample, sequenced in a study of shared clonotypes between healthy human individuals. Data came from immunoSEQ multiplex PCR; TCRdb stores just in-frame clones and leaves some out. Of millions of clones listed, about 92% are singletons. CD45RO-negative cells were positively selected for CCR7, leaving out terminally differentiated effector memory CD45RA+ cells. Material for sequencing was naive CD8+ T cells from PBMCs. These receptors were obtained from a man between 18 and 29 years old in good health. Some clones in this sample may be carry-over from other donors' samples.

The V and J genes are TRBV9 and TRBJ2-1; D call uncertain. Trimming removed 5 bases from V and 5 bases from J, with 5 bases in between. The CDR3 covers 11 residues. Germline V gene sequence: CDR1 SGDLS, CDR2 YYNGEE. The CDR3 sequence is CASRSHNEQFF. The CDR3 DNA sequence: TGTGCCAGCAGATCACACAATGAGCAGTTCTTC.

V gene TRBV29-1 combines with J gene TRBJ1-2; TRBD1 aligns across 7 bases. Germline loops: CDR1 SQVTM, CDR2 ANQGSEA. Germline trimming cut 5 bases from V and 4 bases from J; bases unmatched to any gene: 10. There are 14 residues in the CDR3. CDR3 in amino acids: CSVPNRQGGYGYTF. The CDR3 DNA is TGCAGCGTTCCCAATCGACAGGGCGGCTATGGCTACACCTTC. The full variable domain, with the rest looked up from reference TRBV29-1 and TRBJ1-2, is SAVISQKPSRDICQRGTSLTIQCQVDSQVTMMFWYRQQPGQSLTLIATANQGSEATYESGFVIDKFPISRPNLTFSTLTVSNMSPEDSSIYLCSVPNRQGGYGYTFGSGTRLTVV.

This clone was observed a single time. The V call is TRBV7-3, the J call TRBJ2-7; 8 nucleotides agree with TRBD2. Germline trimming cut 3 bases from V and 0 bases from J; bases unmatched to any gene: 10. The germline gives CDR1 SGHTA, CDR2 FQGTGA. This CDR3 has 17 amino acids. The DNA of the CDR3 is TGTGCCAGCAGCTTGACGGGGGGGCAAAGGAGCTCCTACGAGCAGTACTTC. This sequence encodes CASSLTGGQRSSYEQYF. Full variable domain (outside the CDR3, taken from reference TRBV7-3 and TRBJ2-7): GAGVSQTPSNKVTEKGKYVELRCDPISGHTALYWYRQSLGQGPEFLIYFQGTGAADDSGLPNDRFFAVRPEGSVSTLKIQRTERGDSAVYLCASSLTGGQRSSYEQYFGPGTRLTVT.

The chain recombines TRBV5-6 with TRBJ1-2; perhaps TRBD1 as D (6 bases). Per germline, CDR1 SGHDT and CDR2 YYEEEE. This CDR3 comprises 14 residues. Trimming took 1 base from V and 4 from J, leaving 11 bases between them. DNA for the CDR3: TGTGCCAGCAGCTTGACGACAGGATCCTATGGCTACACCTTC. This sequence encodes CASSLTTGSYGYTF.

The chain carries TRBV30 and TRBJ2-3; 8 bases map to TRBD2. Germline V gene lookup returns CDR1 GTSNPN and CDR2 SVGIG (reference sequence). The CDR3 spans 12 residues. V dropped 1 base and J dropped 8; count of bases not matched to a gene: 2. The CDR3 sequence: CAWSAGGATQYF. Here the CDR3 DNA reads TGTGCCTGGAGTGCGGGAGGGGCTACGCAGTATTTT.

The chain employs TRBV2 and TRBJ2-2; perhaps TRBD2 as D (6 bases). The germline V and J ends were trimmed by 3 bases and 0 bases, with 8 bases remaining between them. CDR3 size: 15 residues. Germline loops: CDR1 SNHLY, CDR2 FYNNEI. As DNA, the CDR3 is TGTGCCAGCAGTGACCCGGGGGCGAACACCGGGGAGCTGTTTTTT. Its translation is CASSDPGANTGELFF. Variable domain in full (rest from reference TRBV2 and TRBJ2-2): EPEVTQTPSHQVTQMGQEVILRCVPISNHLYFYWYRQILGQKVEFLVSFYNNEISEKSEIFDDQFSVERPDGSNFTLKIRSTKLEDSAMYFCASSDPGANTGELFFGEGSRLTVL.

The rearrangement links TRBV10-3 to TRBJ2-5; D gene unclear. Germline CDR1 is ENHRY and CDR2 is SYGVKD. The CDR3 length is 13 residues. V lost 0 bases, J lost 5 bases, and 7 bases lay in between. Written as DNA, the CDR3 is TGTGCCATCAGTGAGTCGGTTATGGAGACCCAGTACTTC. Protein product: CAISESVMETQYF.

The V call is TRBV13, the J call TRBJ2-3, with TRBD2 identical over 15 bases. The ends lost 5 bases at V and 6 bases at J; junction bases unmatched: 12. Looked up from germline, CDR1 is PRHDT and CDR2 is FYEKMQ (reference sequence). The CDR3 sequence is 18 residues long. The CDR3, as DNA: TGTGCCAGCAGCCCCAGGACTAGCGGGAGGGGGAACTGGGATACGCAGTATTTT. Translating it yields CASSPRTSGRGNWDTQYF. Full variable domain (remainder filled in from reference TRBV13 and TRBJ2-3): AAGVIQSPRHLIKEKRETATLKCYPIPRHDTVYWYQQGPGQDPQFLISFYEKMQSDKGSIPDRFSAQQFSDYHSELNMSSLELGDSALYFCASSPRTSGRGNWDTQYFGPGTRLTVL.

The genes are TRBV25-1 and TRBJ2-1, with D perhaps TRBD1 or TRBD2 (5 bases each). CDR1 and CDR2 from the germline V gene are MGHDK and SYGVNS. CDR3 size: 18 residues. With 2 bases removed from V and 5 bases from J, the gap between germline ends came to 22 bases. CDR3 loop: CASSEGVGSGPGDNEQFF. DNA for the CDR3: TGTGCCAGCAGTGAAGGGGTCGGGTCGGGACCTGGCGACAATGAGCAGTTCTTC.

The rearrangement joins TRBV11-2 to TRBJ2-7; D may match TRBD1 or TRBD2 (6 bases each). Trimming pared 4 bases from V and 3 bases from J, leaving 16 bases between. The CDR3 runs to 15 residues. Per germline, CDR1 SGHAT and CDR2 FQNNGV. The CDR3 DNA reads TGTGCCAGCAGCTGGGGGGCGGGGCTCGACTACGAGCAGTACTTC. It is translated as CASSWGAGLDYEQYF.

The V and J genes are TRBV5-6 and TRBJ1-2; 10 bases are a match to TRBD1. With V trimmed by 0 bases and J by 6 bases, 5 bases remained unmatched. The CDR3 covers 15 residues. The germline V gene encodes CDR1 SGHDT and CDR2 YYEEEE. DNA for the CDR3: TGTGCCAGCAGCTTGGGAACGACAGGGGGCAATGGCTACACCTTC. Protein product: CASSLGTTGGNGYTF.

This chain connects TRBV27 to TRBJ2-7, with a possible D match to TRBD2 (6 bases). V lost 6 bases and J lost 3, with 21 bases in between. Per the germline V gene, CDR1 is MNHEY and CDR2 is SMNVEV (reference sequence). This CDR3 has 16 amino acids. The CDR3 spells CASSLKWPSGRYEQYF. The CDR3 DNA is TGTGCCAGCAGCCTTAAGTGGCCCAGCGGGCGCTACGAGCAGTACTTC.

The genes are TRBV7-9 and TRBJ2-5; no clear D gene. The V gene's germline CDR1 is SEHNR and CDR2 FQNEAQ (reference sequence). The CDR3 extends over 16 amino acids. Trimming stripped 1 base from V and 3 bases from J, with 15 bases between. CDR3 DNA: TGTGCCAGCAGCTTAGGAGTGAGAGGTACGAAAGAGACCCAGTACTTC. This codes for CASSLGVRGTKETQYF.

This rearrangement joins TRBV5-1 to TRBJ2-2; D is possibly TRBD1 or TRBD2 (5 bases each). V was shortened by 0 bases and J by 3 bases, with 15 bases between the two germline ends. The CDR3 covers 17 residues. Germline V gene sequence: CDR1 SGHRS, CDR2 YFSETQ. CDR3 in DNA: TGCGCCAGCAGCTTGGTGCCTTGGTTGGGGGACACCGGGGAGCTGTTTTTT. Its protein is CASSLVPWLGDTGELFF.

This clone was seen only once. The V gene is TRBV7-8, the J gene TRBJ1-1; D is unresolved. The CDR3 loop spans 15 amino acids. The V gene lost 7 bases and the J gene lost 0 bases, with 15 bases spanning the gap. Per germline, CDR1 SGHVS and CDR2 FQNEAQ. The DNA of the CDR3 is TGTGCCAGCACCCCCACCGGGCAGATGAACACTGAAGCTTTCTTT. Encoded protein: CASTPTGQMNTEAFF.

The chain joins TRBV28 to TRBJ1-1; D ambiguous. In germline, CDR1 is MDHEN, CDR2 SYDVKM. The CDR3 sequence is 15 residues long. The V end lost 2 bases, the J end lost 11 bases, and 21 bases lay between the germline ends. CDR3 sequence: CASSLRILGSQTAFF. The CDR3 bases are TGTGCCAGCAGTTTAAGGATTCTGGGGTCTCAAACGGCTTTCTTT.

The V call is TRBV5-6, the J call TRBJ2-6; 8 bases agree with TRBD1. After removal of 2 bases from V and 4 bases from J, the junction contained 14 bases not matched to a gene. The CDR3 sequence is 19 residues long. The V gene's germline CDR1 is SGHDT and CDR2 YYEEEE. This chain's CDR3 is CASSLLTGAASKGANVLTF. CDR3 in DNA: TGTGCCAGCAGCTTATTGACAGGGGCCGCTTCTAAGGGGGCCAACGTCCTGACTTTC.

The V and J genes are TRBV11-1 and TRBJ1-1; D may be TRBD1 (5 bases). The CDR3 length is 14 residues. With 5 bases removed from V and 5 bases from J, the gap between germline ends came to 15 bases. CDR1 SGHAT and CDR2 FQDESV come from the germline V gene (reference sequence). CDR3: CASSTSRGRTEAFF. Here the CDR3 DNA reads TGTGCCAGCAGCACCAGCCGGGGCCGGACTGAAGCTTTCTTT.

The sample holds a few counts of this clone. The V and J genes are TRBV4-3 and TRBJ1-1, with a weak D call TRBD1 (5 bases). This CDR3 is 14 amino acids long. CDR1 and CDR2 (germline): LGHNA, YSLEER. V was trimmed by 1 base and J by 7 bases, leaving 13 bases between them. This CDR3 is CASSQVQGRDEAFF. For the CDR3, the DNA is TGCGCCAGCAGCCAAGTCCAGGGACGTGATGAAGCTTTCTTT.

The chain recombines TRBV19 with TRBJ2-1; TRBD2 matches at 8 bases. The CDR3 totals 17 residues. CDR1 and CDR2 from the germline V gene are LNHDA and SQIVND (reference sequence). The ends lost 5 bases at V and 3 bases at J; junction bases unmatched: 12. CDR3 nucleotide sequence: TGTGCCAGTAGTCCTCGAGGTAGCGGGGTTCGCTACAATGAGCAGTTCTTC. This codes for CASSPRGSGVRYNEQFF. The full variable domain, with the rest looked up from reference TRBV19 and TRBJ2-1, is DGGITQSPKYLFRKEGQNVTLSCEQNLNHDAMYWYRQDPGQGLRLIYYSQIVNDFQKGDIAEGYSVSREKKESFPLTVTSAQKNPTAFYLCASSPRGSGVRYNEQFFGPGTRLTVL.

J is TRBJ2-5 and V is TRBV4-1, with TRBD2 identical over 7 bases. After removal of 1 base from V and 3 bases from J, the junction contained 5 bases not matched to a gene. The CDR3 covers 15 residues. Germline-derived CDR1 and CDR2 are MGHRA and YSYEKL. The CDR3 DNA reads TGCGCCAGCAGCCAAGTTGGCGGGAGTGAAGAGACCCAGTACTTC. Protein product: CASSQVGGSEETQYF.

A word on this clone: This CDR3 is also generated by other DNA sequences in the sample. The rearrangement joins TRBV19 to TRBJ2-7; unclear D gene. Trimming cost V 4 bases and J 0 bases, with 7 bases left between them. The CDR3 is 13 amino acids. Germline lookup yields CDR1 LNHDA and CDR2 SQIVND (reference sequence). CDR3: CASSSGVSYEQYF. In nucleotides, the CDR3 is TGTGCCAGTAGTAGTGGTGTCTCCTACGAGCAGTACTTC.

This clone was picked up one time. CDR3 DNA sequence: TGTGCCAGCAGCGTAGGAGCCACGCCCTACGAGCAGTACTTC. Translating it yields CASSVGATPYEQYF. The rearrangement links TRBV9 to TRBJ2-7; no reliable D call. This CDR3 is built from 14 residues. V dropped 0 bases and J dropped 2 bases, with 9 bases sitting between them. Germline V gene data show CDR1 as SGDLS and CDR2 as YYNGEE.